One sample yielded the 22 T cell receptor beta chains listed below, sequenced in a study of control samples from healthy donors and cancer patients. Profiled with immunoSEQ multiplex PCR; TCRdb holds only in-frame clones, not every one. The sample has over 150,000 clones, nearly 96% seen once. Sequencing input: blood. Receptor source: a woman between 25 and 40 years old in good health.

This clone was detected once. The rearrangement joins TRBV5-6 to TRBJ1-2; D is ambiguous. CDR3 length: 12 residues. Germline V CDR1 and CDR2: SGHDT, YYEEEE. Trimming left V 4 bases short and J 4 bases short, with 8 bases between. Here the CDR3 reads CASSQQSYGYTF. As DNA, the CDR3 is TGTGCCAGCAGCCAACAGAGCTATGGCTACACCTTC.

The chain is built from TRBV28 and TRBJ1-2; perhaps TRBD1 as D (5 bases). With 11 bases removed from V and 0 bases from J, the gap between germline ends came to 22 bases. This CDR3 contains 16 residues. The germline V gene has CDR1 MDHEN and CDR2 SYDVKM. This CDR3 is CAVRVPAGRSNYGYTF. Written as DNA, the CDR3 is TGTGCCGTCAGGGTACCCGCAGGGCGTTCTAACTATGGCTACACCTTC.

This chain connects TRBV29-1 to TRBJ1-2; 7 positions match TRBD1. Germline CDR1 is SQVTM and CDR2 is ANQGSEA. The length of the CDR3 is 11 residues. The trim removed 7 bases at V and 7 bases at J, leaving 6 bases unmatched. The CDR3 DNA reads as TGCAGCGCGCCCGGGACAGTTGGCTACACCTTC. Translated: CSAPGTVGYTF.

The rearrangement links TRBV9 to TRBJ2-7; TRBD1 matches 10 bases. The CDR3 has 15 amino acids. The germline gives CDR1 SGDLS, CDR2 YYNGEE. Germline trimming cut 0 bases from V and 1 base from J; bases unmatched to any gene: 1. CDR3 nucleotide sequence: TGTGCCAGCAGCGTAGGGGACAGGGGTTCCTACGAGCAGTACTTC. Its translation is CASSVGDRGSYEQYF. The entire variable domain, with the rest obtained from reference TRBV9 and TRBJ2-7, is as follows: DSGVTQTPKHLITATGQRVTLRCSPRSGDLSVYWYQQSLDQGLQFLIQYYNGEERAKGNILERFSAQQFPDLHSELNLSSLELGDSALYFCASSVGDRGSYEQYFGPGTRLTVT.

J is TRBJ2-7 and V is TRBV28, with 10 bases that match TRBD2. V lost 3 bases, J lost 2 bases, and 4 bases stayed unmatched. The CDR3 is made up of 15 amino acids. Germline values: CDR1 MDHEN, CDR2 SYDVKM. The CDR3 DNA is TGTGCCAGCAGTTTCCCCACTAGCGGGGCCTACGAGCAGTACTTC. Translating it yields CASSFPTSGAYEQYF. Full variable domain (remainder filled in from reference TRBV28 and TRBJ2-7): DVKVTQSSRYLVKRTGEKVFLECVQDMDHENMFWYRQDPGLGLRLIYFSYDVKMKEKGDIPEGYSVSREKKERFSLILESASTNQTSMYLCASSFPTSGAYEQYFGPGTRLTVT.

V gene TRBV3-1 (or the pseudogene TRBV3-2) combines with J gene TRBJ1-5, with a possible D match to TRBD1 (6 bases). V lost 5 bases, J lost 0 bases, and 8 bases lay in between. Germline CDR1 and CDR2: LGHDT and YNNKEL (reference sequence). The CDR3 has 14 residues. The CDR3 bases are TGTGCCAGCAGCGGACAGTATAGCAATCAGCCCCAGCATTTT. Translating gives CASSGQYSNQPQHF.

The CDR3 loop is CASSYSTGSTEAFF. The CDR3 DNA reads as TGTGCCAGCAGTTACTCGACAGGGTCCACTGAAGCTTTCTTT. The rearrangement joins TRBV6-5 to TRBJ1-1; 7 nucleotides match TRBD1. Germline trimming cut 0 bases from V and 4 bases from J; bases unmatched to any gene: 2. Germline lookup yields CDR1 MNHEY and CDR2 SVGAGI. The CDR3 is made up of 14 amino acids.

CDR3 DNA sequence: TGTGCCAGTAACGGAGGGCGAAACGAGCAGTACTTC. Its protein is CASNGGRNEQYF. This chain uses TRBV19 with TRBJ2-7, with D possibly TRBD2 on 6 matching bases. Germline assignment: CDR1 LNHDA and CDR2 SQIVND (reference sequence). The V gene lost 7 bases and the J gene lost 5 bases, with 12 bases spanning the gap. The CDR3 is 12 residues long.

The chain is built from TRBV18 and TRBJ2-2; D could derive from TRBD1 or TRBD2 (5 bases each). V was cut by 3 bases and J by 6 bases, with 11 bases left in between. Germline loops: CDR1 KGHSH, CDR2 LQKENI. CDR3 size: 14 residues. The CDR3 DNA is TGTGCCAGCTCACCGACGCTGGGGGCCGGGGAGCTGTTTTTT. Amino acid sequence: CASSPTLGAGELFF. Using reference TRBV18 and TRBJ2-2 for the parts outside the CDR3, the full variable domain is NAGVMQNPRHLVRRRGQEARLRCSPMKGHSHVYWYRQLPEEGLKFMVYLQKENIIDESGMPKERFSAEFPKEGPSILRIQQVVRGDSAAYFCASSPTLGAGELFFGEGSRLTVL.

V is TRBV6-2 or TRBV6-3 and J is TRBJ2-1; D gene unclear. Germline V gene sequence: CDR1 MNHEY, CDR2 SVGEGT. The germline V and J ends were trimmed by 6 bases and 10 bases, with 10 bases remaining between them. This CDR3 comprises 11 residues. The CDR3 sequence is CASSPLGEQFF. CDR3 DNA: TGTGCCAGCAGCCCCCTGGGGGAGCAGTTCTTC.

CDR3 sequence: CASSQSGGGAFF. The CDR3 region has the DNA TGCGCCAGCAGTCAATCGGGAGGGGGAGCTTTCTTT. The chain joins TRBV23-1 to TRBJ1-1; tentatively, D is TRBD1 (6 bases). TRBV23-1 is an ORF, with its function uncertain. The CDR3 runs 12 residues. Trimming removed 0 bases from V and 10 bases from J, with 9 bases in between.

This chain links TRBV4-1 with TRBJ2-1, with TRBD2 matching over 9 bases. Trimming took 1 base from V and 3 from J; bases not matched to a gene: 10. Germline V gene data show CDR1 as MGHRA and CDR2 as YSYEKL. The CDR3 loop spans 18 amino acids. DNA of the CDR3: TGCGCCAGCAGCCAAGCTGTCTGGCGGGAGGGTGTCTACAATGAGCAGTTCTTC. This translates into CASSQAVWREGVYNEQFF.

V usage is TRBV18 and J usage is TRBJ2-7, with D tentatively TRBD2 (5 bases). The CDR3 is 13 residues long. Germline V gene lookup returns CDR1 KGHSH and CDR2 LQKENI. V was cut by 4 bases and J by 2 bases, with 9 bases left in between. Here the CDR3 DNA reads TGTGCCAGCTCACGTGTGGAGGCCTACGAGCAGTACTTC. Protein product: CASSRVEAYEQYF.

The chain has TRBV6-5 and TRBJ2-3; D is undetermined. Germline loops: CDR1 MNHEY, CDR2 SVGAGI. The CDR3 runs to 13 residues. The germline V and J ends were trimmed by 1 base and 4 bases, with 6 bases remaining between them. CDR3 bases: TGTGCCAGCAGTTACTTGAGCGCAGATACGCAGTATTTT. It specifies CASSYLSADTQYF.

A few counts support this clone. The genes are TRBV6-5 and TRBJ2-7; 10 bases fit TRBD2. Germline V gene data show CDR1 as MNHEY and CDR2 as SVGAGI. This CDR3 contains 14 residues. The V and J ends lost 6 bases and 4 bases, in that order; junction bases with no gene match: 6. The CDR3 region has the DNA TGTGCCAGCAGCTCTAGCGGGAGAATGTACGAGCAGTACTTC. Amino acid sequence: CASSSSGRMYEQYF.

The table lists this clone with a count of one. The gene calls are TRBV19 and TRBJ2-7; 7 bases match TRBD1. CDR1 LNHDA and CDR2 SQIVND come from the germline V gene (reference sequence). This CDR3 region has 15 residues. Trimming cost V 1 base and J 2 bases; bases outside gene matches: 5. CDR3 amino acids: CASSIAGDRAYEQYF. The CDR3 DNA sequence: TGTGCCAGTAGTATAGCCGGGGACAGAGCCTACGAGCAGTACTTC.

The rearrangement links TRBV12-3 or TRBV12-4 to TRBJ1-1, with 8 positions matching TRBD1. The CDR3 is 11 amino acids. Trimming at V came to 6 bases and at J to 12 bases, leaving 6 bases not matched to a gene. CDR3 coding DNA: TGTGCCAGCAGCAGGACAGGGATGACTTTCTTT. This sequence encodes CASSRTGMTFF.

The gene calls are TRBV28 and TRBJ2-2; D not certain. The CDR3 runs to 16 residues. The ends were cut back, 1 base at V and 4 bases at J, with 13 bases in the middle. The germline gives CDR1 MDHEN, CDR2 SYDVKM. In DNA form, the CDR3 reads TGTGCCAGCAGTTTATCCAGCTACGGGTCCACCGGGGAGCTGTTTTTT. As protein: CASSLSSYGSTGELFF.

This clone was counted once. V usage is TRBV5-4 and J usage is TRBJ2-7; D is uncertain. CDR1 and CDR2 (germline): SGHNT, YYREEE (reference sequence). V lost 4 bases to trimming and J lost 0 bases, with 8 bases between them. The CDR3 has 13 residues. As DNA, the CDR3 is TGTGCCAGCAGCGTGTTCGACTCCTACGAGCAGTACTTC. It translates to CASSVFDSYEQYF. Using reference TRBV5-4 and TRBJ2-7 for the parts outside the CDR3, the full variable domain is ETGVTQSPTHLIKTRGQQVTLRCSSQSGHNTVSWYQQALGQGPQFIFQYYREEENGRGNFPPRFSGLQFPNYSSELNVNALELDDSALYLCASSVFDSYEQYFGPGTRLTVT.

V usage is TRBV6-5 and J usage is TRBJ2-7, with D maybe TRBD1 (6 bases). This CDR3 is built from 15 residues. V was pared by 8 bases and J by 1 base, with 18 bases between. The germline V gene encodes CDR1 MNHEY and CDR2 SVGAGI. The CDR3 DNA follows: TGTGCCAGCGATGACCTATCGACAGGTTCCTACGAGCAGTACTTC. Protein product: CASDDLSTGSYEQYF.

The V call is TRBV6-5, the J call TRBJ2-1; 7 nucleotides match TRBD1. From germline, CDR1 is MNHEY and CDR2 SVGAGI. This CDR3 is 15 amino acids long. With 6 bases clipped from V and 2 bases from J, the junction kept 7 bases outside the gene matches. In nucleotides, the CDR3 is TGTGCCAGCAGCTCGGACAGGCTCACCTACAATGAGCAGTTCTTC. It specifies CASSSDRLTYNEQFF.

Written as DNA, the CDR3 is TGTGCCAGTAGTATAGAAGTCGGAGGCGGTCATAATTCACCCCTCCACTTT. Residues: CASSIEVGGGHNSPLHF. This chain joins TRBV19 and TRBJ1-6; no reliable D call. Trimming removed 0 bases at V and 5 bases at J, with 14 bases between. The CDR3 is 17 amino acids. Per the germline V gene, CDR1 is LNHDA and CDR2 is SQIVND (reference sequence). Supplemented by reference TRBV19 and TRBJ1-6, the full variable domain reads DGGITQSPKYLFRKEGQNVTLSCEQNLNHDAMYWYRQDPGQGLRLIYYSQIVNDFQKGDIAEGYSVSREKKESFPLTVTSAQKNPTAFYLCASSIEVGGGHNSPLHFGNGTRLTVT.